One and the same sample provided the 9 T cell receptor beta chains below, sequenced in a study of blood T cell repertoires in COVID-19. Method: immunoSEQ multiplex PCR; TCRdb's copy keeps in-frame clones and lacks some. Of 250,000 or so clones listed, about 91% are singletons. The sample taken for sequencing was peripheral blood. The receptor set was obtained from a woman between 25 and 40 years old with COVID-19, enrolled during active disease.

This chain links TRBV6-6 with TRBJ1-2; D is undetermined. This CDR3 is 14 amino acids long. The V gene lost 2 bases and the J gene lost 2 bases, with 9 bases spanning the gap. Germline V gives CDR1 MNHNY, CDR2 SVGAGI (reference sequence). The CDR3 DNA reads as TGTGCCAGCAGTTACGCGAGGGAAAACTATGGCTACACCTTC. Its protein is CASSYARENYGYTF.

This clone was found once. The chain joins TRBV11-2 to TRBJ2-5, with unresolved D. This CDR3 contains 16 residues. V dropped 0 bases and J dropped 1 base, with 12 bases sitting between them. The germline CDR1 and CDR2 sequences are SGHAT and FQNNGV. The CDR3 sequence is CASSLDSWSTQETQYF. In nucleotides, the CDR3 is TGTGCCAGCAGCTTAGATTCGTGGTCTACCCAAGAGACCCAGTACTTC.

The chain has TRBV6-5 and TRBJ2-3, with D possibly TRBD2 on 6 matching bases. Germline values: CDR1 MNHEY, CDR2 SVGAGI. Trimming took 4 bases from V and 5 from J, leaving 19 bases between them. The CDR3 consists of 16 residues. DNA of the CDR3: TGTGCCAGCAGTTCCCCAGAGTCCGGGAGAGTAGATACGCAGTATTTT. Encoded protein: CASSSPESGRVDTQYF.

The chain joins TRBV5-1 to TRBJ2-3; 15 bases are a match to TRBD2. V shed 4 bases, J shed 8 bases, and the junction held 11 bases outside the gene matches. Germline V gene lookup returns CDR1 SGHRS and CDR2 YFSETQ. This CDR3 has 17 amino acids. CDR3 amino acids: CASSNGLAGGAPATQYF. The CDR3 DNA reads TGCGCCAGCAGCAACGGACTAGCGGGGGGGGCCCCGGCTACGCAGTATTTT.

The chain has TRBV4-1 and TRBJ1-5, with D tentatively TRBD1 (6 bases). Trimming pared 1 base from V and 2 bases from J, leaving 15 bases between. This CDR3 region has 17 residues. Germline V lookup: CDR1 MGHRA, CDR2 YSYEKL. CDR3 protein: CASSQGRGAGGNQPQHF. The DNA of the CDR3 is TGCGCCAGCAGCCAAGGTAGAGGGGCAGGGGGCAATCAGCCCCAGCATTTT.

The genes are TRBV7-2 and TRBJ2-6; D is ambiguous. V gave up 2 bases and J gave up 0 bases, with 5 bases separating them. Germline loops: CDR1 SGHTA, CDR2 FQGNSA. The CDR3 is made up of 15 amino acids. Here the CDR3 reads CASSLIRSGANVLTF. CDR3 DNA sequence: TGTGCCAGCAGCTTAATCCGCTCTGGGGCCAACGTCCTGACTTTC.

The CDR3 sequence: CASSLLGGRSSYNSPLHF. Here the CDR3 DNA reads TGCGCCAGCAGCTTGCTCGGTGGTAGGAGCTCCTATAATTCACCCCTCCACTTT. V usage is TRBV5-1 and J usage is TRBJ1-6; D gene ambiguous. The CDR3 contains 18 residues. V shed 1 base and J shed 0 bases, with 14 bases lying between them. Germline V gene sequence: CDR1 SGHRS, CDR2 YFSETQ.

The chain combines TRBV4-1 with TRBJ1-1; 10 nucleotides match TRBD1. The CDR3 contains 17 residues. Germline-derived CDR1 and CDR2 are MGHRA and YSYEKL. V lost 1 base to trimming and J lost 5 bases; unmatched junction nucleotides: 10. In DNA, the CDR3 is TGCGCCAGCAGCCAAGGTCGGCTGGACAGGGGGTATACTGAAGCTTTCTTT. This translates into CASSQGRLDRGYTEAFF.

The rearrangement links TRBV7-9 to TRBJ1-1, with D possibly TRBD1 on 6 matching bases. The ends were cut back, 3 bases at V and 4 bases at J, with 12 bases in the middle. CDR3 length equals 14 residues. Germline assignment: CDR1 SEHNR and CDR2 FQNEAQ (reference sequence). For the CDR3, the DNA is TGTGCCAGCAGCTTGATACAGGGTGTCACTGAAGCTTTCTTT. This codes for CASSLIQGVTEAFF.